This TCR beta chain was profiled in a study of identical twins. Study results and limitations: These conclusions were based on statistical analysis (cross-sectional, not following the same donors).

The table lists this clonotype with many counts. The antigen is unknown. Template switching added a universal primer binding site, and final cDNA carried unique molecular identifiers. TCRdb reanalysed the 5' RACE reads using MiXCR and keeps one entry per CDR3 protein. The table shows 1.5 million or so distinct CDR3 sequences, with less than 40% occurring only once. Germline CDR1 and CDR2: MNHNY and SVGAGI (reference sequence). V was clipped by 3 bases and J by 0 bases, with 15 bases between them. The CDR3 loop spans 17 amino acids. The chain combines TRBV6-6 with TRBJ2-1; D is unresolved. The sample consisted of cord blood. This receptor was taken from a newborn girl in good health. CDR3 residues: CASSYYPTLSSYNEQFF. In DNA form, the CDR3 reads TGTGCCAGCAGTTATTATCCGACATTAAGCTCCTACAATGAGCAGTTCTTC.